Presented here are 27 T cell receptor beta chains from one specimen sequenced in a study of human T cells and chemical hapten exposure (dated by TCRdb to the early 2020s). Sample time point, as interpreted from the label and publication: patch test 1, 2 weeks after DPC sensitization. The label giving this sample's treatment or condition can be read as: therapeutic diphenylcyclopropenone sensitization with weekly scalp DPC. Library preparation employed RACE. TCRdb shows the sequencer as NextSeq 500. TCRdb trimmed the raw reads at Q25, called clones with MiXCR and kept productive beta chains. When rows share a CDR3 protein, they turn into one entry using the most common DNA and genes. This sample comprises some 70,000 distinct CDR3 sequences, 32% of them detected only once. About 8.9% of the sample belongs to the ten largest clones. This specimen consisted of whole blood, obtained in connection with sensitization to the hapten diphenylcyclopropenone (DPC). The receptors here all came from a man between 40 and 49 years old with alopecia areata. Some clones in this sample may be carry-over from other donors' samples.

The V gene is TRBV6-5, the J gene TRBJ1-6, with TRBD1 matching over 10 bases. Germline V gene data show CDR1 as MNHEY and CDR2 as SVGAGI. The junction had 5 bases not matched to a gene; V was cut back by 6 bases and J by 9 bases. The CDR3 covers 14 residues. CDR3 DNA: TGTGCCAGCAGGCGACAGGGGGCGGGTTCACCCCTCCACTTT. Translating it yields CASRRQGAGSPLHF.

The rearrangement joins TRBV6-5 to TRBJ2-3; TRBD1 matches at 8 bases. V lost 0 bases and J lost 2; bases outside the gene matches: 4. The CDR3 is 16 amino acids. Germline values: CDR1 MNHEY, CDR2 SVGAGI. DNA for the CDR3: TGTGCCAGCAGTTACTCCCCGGACAGGGCCACAGATACGCAGTATTTT. It translates to CASSYSPDRATDTQYF.

This clonotype came up many times. The chain carries TRBV29-1 and TRBJ2-3, with D hard to call. The germline V gene encodes CDR1 SQVTM and CDR2 ANQGSEA. The CDR3 sequence is 14 residues long. V gave up 1 base and J gave up 5 bases, with 13 bases separating them. CDR3 sequence reads: CSVEAIRFGDTQYF. The CDR3 DNA is TGCAGCGTTGAAGCGATAAGGTTTGGAGATACGCAGTATTTT.

V is TRBV7-2 and J is TRBJ2-3; 9 bases are shared with TRBD2. This CDR3 region has 16 residues. V was pared by 5 bases and J by 5 bases, with 11 bases of the junction left unmatched. Germline assignment: CDR1 SGHTA and CDR2 FQGNSA. CDR3 region: CASSPLGLAMGDTQYF. The CDR3 nucleotides read TGTGCCAGCAGCCCCCTCGGACTAGCGATGGGAGATACGCAGTATTTT.

As DNA, the CDR3 is TGTGCCAGCAGTTACTCGATAGCGGGAGGGCTTCGAGAGCAGTTCTTC. This sequence encodes CASSYSIAGGLREQFF. V gene TRBV6-6 combines with J gene TRBJ2-1; 11 nucleotides align to TRBD2. Germline CDR1 and CDR2: MNHNY and SVGAGI (reference sequence). CDR3 length: 16 residues. V gave up 0 bases and J gave up 10 bases; unmatched junction bases: 8.

This clonotype turned up a few times. The chain joins TRBV28 to TRBJ2-7, with 7 bases matching TRBD1. CDR3 size: 14 residues. The J segment lost 2 bases and the V segment lost 6 bases, leaving 7 bases of the junction unmatched. The V gene's germline CDR1 is MDHEN and CDR2 SYDVKM. CDR3 coding DNA: TGTGCCAGCAGCCCCCGGGACAGACCCTACGAGCAGTACTTC. Residues: CASSPRDRPYEQYF.

The rearrangement links TRBV5-1 to TRBJ1-5; D uncertain. The V end lost 6 bases, the J end lost 4 bases, and 11 bases lay between the germline ends. Germline CDR1 SGHRS, CDR2 YFSETQ. The CDR3 has 13 residues. CDR3 coding DNA: TGCGCCAGCAAAGGCGGGGATAATCAGCCCCAGCATTTT. Translation gives CASKGGDNQPQHF.

This sequence joins TRBV6-1 and TRBJ1-1; D ambiguous. The V and J ends lost 7 bases and 1 base respectively, with 7 bases between them. Germline V gene data show CDR1 as MNHNS and CDR2 as SASEGT. The CDR3 is made up of 12 amino acids. CDR3 DNA: TGTGCCAGCAACGGGTGGAACACTGAAGCTTTCTTT. This sequence encodes CASNGWNTEAFF.

There are a few counts of this clonotype. This chain uses TRBV28 with TRBJ1-5; maybe TRBD1 (6 bases). Germline lookup yields CDR1 MDHEN and CDR2 SYDVKM. The CDR3 is 14 residues long. With 2 bases removed from V and 6 bases from J, the gap between germline ends came to 11 bases. The CDR3 loop reads CASSLTGFGQPQHF. The DNA of the CDR3 is TGTGCCAGCAGTTTAACAGGGTTTGGTCAGCCCCAGCATTTT.

The genes are TRBV28 and TRBJ2-7; D possibly corresponds to TRBD2 (5 bases). V was trimmed by 5 bases and J by 1 base, leaving 12 bases between them. The CDR3 has 14 residues. Germline V gene lookup returns CDR1 MDHEN and CDR2 SYDVKM. In DNA form, the CDR3 reads TGTGCCAGCAGTCGTAGCGCGCTTTCCTACGAGCAGTACTTC. Amino acid sequence: CASSRSALSYEQYF. The variable domain in full, with the rest retrieved from reference TRBV28 and TRBJ2-7, is DVKVTQSSRYLVKRTGEKVFLECVQDMDHENMFWYRQDPGLGLRLIYFSYDVKMKEKGDIPEGYSVSREKKERFSLILESASTNQTSMYLCASSRSALSYEQYFGPGTRLTVT.

The V gene is TRBV25-1, the J gene TRBJ1-5, with D unclear. Germline V gene sequence: CDR1 MGHDK, CDR2 SYGVNS. V was clipped by 3 bases and J by 7 bases, with 13 bases between them. CDR3 length: 14 residues. CDR3 amino acids: CASSEVGPGQPQHF. The CDR3 DNA sequence: TGTGCCAGCAGTGAGGTCGGTCCGGGGCAGCCCCAGCATTTT.

This clonotype was observed a few times. This sequence joins TRBV12-3 or TRBV12-4 and TRBJ2-7, with D perhaps matching TRBD1 (5 bases). V lost 3 bases to trimming and J lost 2 bases, with 17 bases between them. There are 16 residues in the CDR3. The CDR3 sequence: CASSLLARVLPYEQYF. The CDR3 DNA reads TGTGCCAGCAGTTTGCTCGCCAGGGTATTACCCTACGAGCAGTACTTC.

The chain employs TRBV10-3 and TRBJ2-2, with a weak D call TRBD1 (5 bases). The CDR3 covers 14 residues. V gave up 7 bases and J gave up 1 base, with 10 bases separating them. CDR1 and CDR2 from the germline V gene are ENHRY and SYGVKD. CDR3: CAINSQENTGELFF. CDR3 nucleotide sequence: TGTGCCATCAACTCACAGGAGAACACCGGGGAGCTGTTTTTT.

J is TRBJ2-3 and V is TRBV20-1; D not certain. The ends were cut back, 6 bases at V and 5 bases at J, with 9 bases in the middle. The CDR3 covers 11 residues. Germline-derived CDR1 and CDR2 are DFQATT and SNEGSKA (reference sequence). This CDR3 is CSALTGDTQYF. The CDR3 nucleotides read TGCAGTGCCCTGACCGGAGATACGCAGTATTTT.

This clonotype was counted a few times. The rearrangement joins TRBV6-5 to TRBJ1-2; maybe TRBD1 (5 bases). This CDR3 has 15 amino acids. V dropped 2 bases and J dropped 1 base, with 11 bases sitting between them. The germline CDR1 and CDR2 sequences are MNHEY and SVGAGI. CDR3 residues: CASSYQDTNNYGYTF. The CDR3 DNA follows: TGTGCCAGCAGTTACCAGGACACCAATAACTATGGCTACACCTTC.

CDR3 sequence: CASTPLGAGTEAFF. In DNA form, the CDR3 reads TGTGCCAGCACCCCTTTGGGCGCCGGCACTGAAGCTTTCTTT. The chain has TRBV7-6 and TRBJ1-1; no clear D gene. Looked up from germline, CDR1 is SGHVS and CDR2 is FNYEAQ. This CDR3 region has 14 residues. V lost 7 bases to trimming and J lost 4 bases, with 16 bases between them.

This clonotype was picked up a small number of times. The chain links TRBV30 to TRBJ2-7; a weak D match, TRBD1 (6 bases). V lost 0 bases and J lost 6, with 12 bases in between. Germline V gives CDR1 GTSNPN, CDR2 SVGIG (reference sequence). The CDR3 sequence is 13 residues long. Here the CDR3 reads CAWSVVGAVEQYF. CDR3 DNA sequence: TGTGCCTGGAGTGTAGTGGGGGCCGTCGAGCAGTACTTC.

This chain uses TRBV27 with TRBJ1-1; D might be TRBD1 (5 bases). V lost 0 bases and J lost 3, with 17 bases in between. The CDR3 runs to 17 residues. CDR1 is MNHEY, CDR2 SMNVEV, per germline (reference sequence). Here the CDR3 reads CASSLSIVEGKDTEAFF. The CDR3 DNA is TGTGCCAGCAGTTTATCGATAGTGGAGGGGAAGGACACTGAAGCTTTCTTT.

The chain employs TRBV12-3 or TRBV12-4 and TRBJ2-2; 9 bases are a match to TRBD1. The junction had 4 bases not matched to a gene; V was cut back by 5 bases and J by 6 bases. This CDR3 is 14 amino acids long. The CDR3 sequence: CASSPRTGAGELFF. CDR3 nucleotide sequence: TGTGCCAGCAGTCCCCGGACAGGGGCCGGGGAGCTGTTTTTT.

The rearrangement links TRBV9 to TRBJ2-5; D ambiguous. Trimming took 4 bases from V and 4 from J, leaving 14 bases between them. The V gene's germline CDR1 is SGDLS and CDR2 YYNGEE. The CDR3 is made up of 14 amino acids. The CDR3 protein is CASSRTAYLETQYF. CDR3 coding DNA: TGTGCCAGCAGCAGAACAGCGTACTTAGAGACCCAGTACTTC.

J is TRBJ1-2 and V is TRBV27; D call uncertain. This CDR3 has 14 amino acids. CDR1 MNHEY and CDR2 SMNVEV come from the germline V gene (reference sequence). Trimming took off 4 bases at V and 2 bases at J, with 11 bases between the two ends. This CDR3 reads CASSSTRKNYGYTF. In DNA form, the CDR3 reads TGTGCCAGCAGTTCAACCAGAAAGAACTATGGCTACACCTTC.

The rearrangement joins TRBV6-2 or TRBV6-3 to TRBJ2-3, with 11 bases identical to TRBD2. The V gene's germline CDR1 is MNHEY and CDR2 SVGEGT. Trimming took 0 bases from V and 6 from J; bases not matched to a gene: 11. The CDR3 contains 18 residues. The CDR3 DNA sequence: TGTGCCAGCAGTTACTCCCGGCCTAGCGGGAGGCCAGGGGATACGCAGTATTTT. Translation: CASSYSRPSGRPGDTQYF.

This chain connects TRBV20-1 to TRBJ2-7, with 7 bases aligning to TRBD1. Trimming at V came to 3 bases and at J to 2 bases, leaving 7 bases not matched to a gene. CDR1 DFQATT and CDR2 SNEGSKA come from the germline V gene (reference sequence). The CDR3 consists of 14 residues. The CDR3 coding sequence is TGCAGTGCTAGGCGGACAGGAAGTACCTACGAGCAGTACTTC. This translates into CSARRTGSTYEQYF.

The rearrangement uses TRBV27 and TRBJ2-7; 9 bases match TRBD1. The junction had 5 bases not matched to a gene; V was cut back by 5 bases and J by 3 bases. The CDR3 covers 14 residues. CDR1 is MNHEY, CDR2 SMNVEV, per germline (reference sequence). Here the CDR3 DNA reads TGTGCCAGCAGTCCAAGGGGACAGGGCTACGAGCAGTACTTC. It yields the protein CASSPRGQGYEQYF.

The rearrangement uses TRBV6-5 and TRBJ1-3; no reliable D call. V was trimmed by 9 bases and J by 0 bases, leaving 6 bases between them. CDR1 and CDR2 (germline): MNHEY, SVGAGI. There are 12 residues in the CDR3. The DNA for the CDR3 is TGTGCCAGTCAGGACTCTGGAAACACCATATATTTT. Protein product: CASQDSGNTIYF.

The rearrangement links TRBV9 to TRBJ2-1; 11 bases agree with TRBD2. The CDR3 runs to 15 residues. With V trimmed by 2 bases and J by 4 bases, 2 bases remained unmatched. CDR1 is SGDLS and CDR2 is YYNGEE in the germline V gene. The CDR3 DNA is TGTGCCAGCAGCGTTCGACTAGCGGGGTACAATGAGCAGTTCTTC. This sequence encodes CASSVRLAGYNEQFF. Using reference TRBV9 and TRBJ2-1 for the parts outside the CDR3, the full variable domain is DSGVTQTPKHLITATGQRVTLRCSPRSGDLSVYWYQQSLDQGLQFLIQYYNGEERAKGNILERFSAQQFPDLHSELNLSSLELGDSALYFCASSVRLAGYNEQFFGPGTRLTVL.

This clonotype occurred a few times. The chain links TRBV10-3 to TRBJ2-3; D call uncertain. V lost 4 bases and J 5 bases, leaving 10 bases between the germline ends. CDR1 and CDR2 from the germline V gene are ENHRY and SYGVKD. This CDR3 contains 13 residues. CDR3 nucleotides: TGTGCCATCAGTGCCCGTGGAAGAGATACGCAGTATTTT. Protein: CAISARGRDTQYF.